This TCR beta chain came from a study of T-cell memory formation after mild COVID-19. Study information: Clustering of TCRs was largely donor specific.

This clonotype came up many times. TCRdb ran MiXCR on the 5' RACE reads and lists one entry per CDR3 protein. This sample carries approximately 100,000 distinct CDR3 sequences, more than 9.5% of them seen once, and the ten largest clones take about 40%. The V gene end was trimmed by 6 bases and the J gene end by 6 bases; junction bases not matched to a gene: 9. There are 15 residues in the CDR3. Germline-derived CDR1 and CDR2 are LNHDA and SQIVND (reference sequence). The sequence came from a man aged 18 to 30 who had mild COVID-19 (a few samples of this study predate the infection). Cell type and time point are not known. The chain couples TRBV19 to TRBJ2-1, with TRBD1 matching over 9 bases. The sequenced material came from PBMCs or a T cell subset sorted from them (not recorded which). The CDR3 bases are TGTGCCAGTAGGCCCGGGGACAGGGATTCCAATGAGCAGTTCTTC. It specifies CASRPGDRDSNEQFF.